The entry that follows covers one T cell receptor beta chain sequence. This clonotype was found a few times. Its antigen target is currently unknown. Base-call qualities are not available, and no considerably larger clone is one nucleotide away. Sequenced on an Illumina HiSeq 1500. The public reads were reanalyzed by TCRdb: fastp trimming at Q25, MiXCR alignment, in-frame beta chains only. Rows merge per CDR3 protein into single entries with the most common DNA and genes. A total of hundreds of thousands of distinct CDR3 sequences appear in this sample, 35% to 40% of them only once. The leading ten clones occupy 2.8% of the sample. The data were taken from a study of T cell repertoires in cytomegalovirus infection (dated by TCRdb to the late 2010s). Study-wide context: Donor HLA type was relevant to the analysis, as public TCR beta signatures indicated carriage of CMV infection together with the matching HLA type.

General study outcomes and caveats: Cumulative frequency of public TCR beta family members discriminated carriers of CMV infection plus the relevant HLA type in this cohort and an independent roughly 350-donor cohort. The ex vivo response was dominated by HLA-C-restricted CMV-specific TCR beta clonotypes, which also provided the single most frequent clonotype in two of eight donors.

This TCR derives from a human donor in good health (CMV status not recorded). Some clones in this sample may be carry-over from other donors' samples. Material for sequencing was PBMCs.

The CDR3 in this case is CASSLSGTQDNEQFF. The base sequence is TGTGCCAGCAGCCTATCCGGGACCCAGGACAATGAGCAGTTCTTC. The rearranged segments are TRBV7-9 and TRBJ2-1, with the D gene possibly TRBD1 or TRBD2, each one fitting 5 bases. Based on the germline V gene (reference sequence), the CDR1 and CDR2 sequences are SEHNR and FQNEAQ. The V and J ends are trimmed by 5 bases and 5 bases, leaving 16 bases between them. The CDR3 spans 15 residues, from the cysteine through the phenylalanine. Only the CDR3 part of the read is kept: 45 bases, read in frame from the first base.